This T cell receptor (beta chain) came from a study of blood T cells in healthy people across ages. Through a sample-barcoded 5' primer and a J-beta primer mix, a second PCR was run for roughly 6 to 11 cycles. The template-switch adaptor, which had 12 random nucleotides, put a tag on each cDNA molecule. TCRdb fed the 5' RACE reads into MiXCR, producing one record per CDR3 protein. The table has approximately 850,000 distinct CDR3 sequences, 44% seen once. Trimming took 6 bases from V and 0 from J, leaving 8 bases between them. The CDR3 covers 13 residues. Germline CDR1 is MNHNS and CDR2 is SASEGT. This clonotype came up a few times.

The sample consisted of blood. V gene TRBV6-1 combines with J gene TRBJ1-2; no definite D call. This sequence originates from a man in his sixties in good health. The CDR3, as DNA: TGTGCCAGCAGGGGAGACTCTAACTATGGCTACACCTTC. Protein: CASRGDSNYGYTF.